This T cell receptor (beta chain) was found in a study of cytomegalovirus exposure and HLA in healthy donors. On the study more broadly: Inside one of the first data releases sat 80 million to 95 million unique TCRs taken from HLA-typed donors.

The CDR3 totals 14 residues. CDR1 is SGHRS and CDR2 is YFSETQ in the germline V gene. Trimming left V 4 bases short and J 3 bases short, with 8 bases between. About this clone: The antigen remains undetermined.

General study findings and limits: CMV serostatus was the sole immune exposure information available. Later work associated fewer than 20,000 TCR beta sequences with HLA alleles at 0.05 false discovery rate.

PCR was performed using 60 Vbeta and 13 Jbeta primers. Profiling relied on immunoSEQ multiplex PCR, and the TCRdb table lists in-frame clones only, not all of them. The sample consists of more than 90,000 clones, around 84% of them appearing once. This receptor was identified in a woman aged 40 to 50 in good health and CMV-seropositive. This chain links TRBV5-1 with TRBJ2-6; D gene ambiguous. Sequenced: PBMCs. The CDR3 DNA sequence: TGCGCCAGCAGCGAGGTTGTTGGGGCCAACGTCCTGACTTTC. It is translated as CASSEVVGANVLTF.